This is a list of T cell receptor beta chains from one sample in a study of T cell responses to AZD1222 COVID-19 vaccine. Here immunoSEQ multiplex PCR was the method, and the copy in TCRdb shows in-frame clones only, minus some. The data hold 24,000 or so clones, with roughly 84% observed a single time. The material was peripheral blood, obtained 28 days after the second AZD1222 dose. The receptors come from an adult who received the AZD1222 COVID-19 vaccine. Each CDR3 is given with its conserved first and last residue. D genes are given only for firm matches. Not every row has a clone size; where given, it reads once, few, many or a size class.

D | J | V | size | DNA | CDR3
NA | TRBJ1-1 | TRBV18 | NA | TGTGCCAGCTCACCTGGACCGAACACTGAAGCTTTCTTT | CASSPGPNTEAFF
NA | TRBJ2-1 | TRBV19 | NA | TGTGCCAGTAGCCTCCCCCCTGTCCATGAGCAGTTCTTC | CASSLPPVHEQFF
NA | TRBJ2-3 | TRBV2 | NA | TGTGCCAGCAGTGAAGGACTCAGCACAGATACGCAGTATTTT | CASSEGLSTDTQYF
NA | TRBJ2-7 | TRBV30 | NA | TGTGCCTGGAAGGGGAGCTCCTACGAGCAGTACTTC | CAWKGSSYEQYF
NA | TRBJ2-1 | TRBV30 | NA | TGTGCCTGGAGTGCGAACGGAAATGAGCAGTTCTTC | CAWSANGNEQFF
NA | TRBJ1-1 | TRBV19 | NA | TGTGCCAGTAACGGACAGAAAGACACTGAAGCTTTCTTT | CASNGQKDTEAFF
NA | TRBJ1-4 | TRBV5-1 | NA | TGCGCCAGCAGCGACCGGACAACTAATGAAAAACTGTTTTTT | CASSDRTTNEKLFF
TRBD1 | TRBJ1-5 | TRBV28 | NA | TGTGCCAGCAGTTCGGAGACAGGGGTCAACAATCAGCCCCAGCATTTT | CASSSETGVNNQPQHF
NA | TRBJ2-4 | TRBV6-5 | NA | TGTGCCAGCCGGTATGATCGCAGCTCCAAAAACATTCAGTACTTC | CASRYDRSSKNIQYF
TRBD1 | TRBJ2-4 | TRBV5-4 | NA | TGTGCCAGCAGCCGACAGGGAGACATTCAGTACTTC | CASSRQGDIQYF
NA | TRBJ2-3 | TRBV6-2/TRBV6-3 | NA | TGTGCCAGCAGCAGACTAGTGCGCACAGATACGCAGTATTTT | CASSRLVRTDTQYF
NA | TRBJ1-5 | TRBV6-5 | NA | TGTGCCAGCAGCGTAGGGAGCCCGCCCCAGCATTTT | CASSVGSPPQHF
TRBD1 | TRBJ2-7 | TRBV5-4 | NA | TGTGCCAGCAGCTTGGAGCACAGGGGCCTATACGAGCAGTACTTC | CASSLEHRGLYEQYF
NA | TRBJ2-5 | TRBV24-1 | NA | TGTGCCACCAGTGATTTGGATCGGAAGACCCAGTACTTC | CATSDLDRKTQYF
NA | TRBJ2-2 | TRBV19 | once | TGTGCCAGTAGTATAGGGAGGTTGAACACCGGGGAGCTGTTTTTT | CASSIGRLNTGELFF
NA | TRBJ2-6 | TRBV6-5 | few | TGTGCCAGCAGGTTCTCTGGGGCCAACGTCCTGACTTTC | CASRFSGANVLTF
TRBD2 | TRBJ2-1 | TRBV24-1 | NA | TGTGCCACCAGTGATTTCGGGACTAGCGGGAGGGGGTATGAGCAGTTCTTC | CATSDFGTSGRGYEQFF
NA | TRBJ2-7 | TRBV29-1 | NA | TGCAGCGTTGAAGCCAGGGGGGGCTCCTACGAGCAGTACTTC | CSVEARGGSYEQYF
TRBD1 | TRBJ1-4 | TRBV30 | once | TGTGCCTGGAACGAACAGGGGGTTAATGAAAAACTGTTTTTT | CAWNEQGVNEKLFF
NA | TRBJ1-1 | TRBV7-9 | NA | TGTGCCAGCAGCGTTCAGGGGGAAGCTTTCTTT | CASSVQGEAFF
NA | TRBJ1-6 | TRBV7-2 | NA | TGTGCCAGCAGCTTATATCAGATTCCGGGGATTTCACCCCTCCACTTT | CASSLYQIPGISPLHF
NA | TRBJ1-3 | TRBV7-2 | NA | TGTGCCAGCAGCTTAGCTGATCGGGCCACCATATATTTT | CASSLADRATIYF
TRBD1 | TRBJ1-1 | TRBV28 | NA | TGTGCCAGCAGTCCCGAGGACAGGTCAAGTACTGAAGCTTTCTTT | CASSPEDRSSTEAFF
NA | TRBJ2-2 | TRBV4-3 | NA | TGCGCCAGCAGCCAAGAATCTTGGAACACCGGGGAGCTGTTTTTT | CASSQESWNTGELFF
TRBD2 | TRBJ2-1 | TRBV11-1 | NA | TGTGCCAGCAGCTTAGAACTAGCGGGAGCTTACAATGAGCAGTTCTTC | CASSLELAGAYNEQFF
TRBD2 | TRBJ2-1 | TRBV5-4 | NA | TGTGCCAGCAGCCCGGGAGGGTCGAGCTCCTACAATGAGCAGTTCTTC | CASSPGGSSSYNEQFF
TRBD1 | TRBJ2-2 | TRBV5-1 | NA | TGCGCCAGCAGCAAACGGACAGGCAGGAACACCGGGGAGCTGTTTTTT | CASSKRTGRNTGELFF
TRBD1 | TRBJ2-2 | TRBV18 | NA | TGTGCCAGCTCACTCCTCCGGGACAGGGAAGCCACCGGGGAGCTGTTTTTT | CASSLLRDREATGELFF
NA | TRBJ2-7 | TRBV19 | NA | TGTGCCAGTAGTGTCGGACAGACCTACGAGCAGTACTTC | CASSVGQTYEQYF
NA | TRBJ1-4 | TRBV6-1 | NA | TGTGCCAGCAGTGGAACGAGGGGTGCAGGAGGTGAAAAACTGTTTTTT | CASSGTRGAGGEKLFF
NA | TRBJ1-4 | TRBV18 | NA | TGTGCCAGCTCACAACAGTCCCTGACAACTAATGAAAAACTGTTTTTT | CASSQQSLTTNEKLFF
TRBD1 | TRBJ1-2 | TRBV30 | NA | TGTGCCTGGAGGCCGGGACAGAGCTTCTATGGCTACACCTTC | CAWRPGQSFYGYTF
NA | TRBJ2-7 | TRBV2 | NA | TGTGCCAGCAGCCCCCGAGCGGAAAGCTCCTACGAGCAGTACTTC | CASSPRAESSYEQYF
NA | TRBJ2-3 | TRBV6-5 | NA | TGTGCCAGCAGTTACTCGGCGGTTAGCACAGATACGCAGTATTTT | CASSYSAVSTDTQYF
NA | TRBJ2-1 | TRBV5-4 | NA | TGTGCCAGCACCCTGTCGACGTCGCCCTACAATGAGCAGTTCTTC | CASTLSTSPYNEQFF
NA | TRBJ1-2 | TRBV7-9 | NA | TGTGCCAGCAGCTTAGGACCTGTGGCTTATGGCTACACCTTC | CASSLGPVAYGYTF
TRBD1 | TRBJ1-2 | TRBV12-3/TRBV12-4 | NA | TGTGCCAGCAGTTTGGGAGGGGGCGATGGCTACACCTTC | CASSLGGGDGYTF
NA | TRBJ2-1 | TRBV13 | NA | TGTGCCAGCAGCGGCGCCCGGTTGCGGGTGGGCGTCGATGAGCAGTTCTTC | CASSGARLRVGVDEQFF
NA | TRBJ2-1 | TRBV21-1 | NA | TGTGCCAGCAGCAAAGGTAGCTACGAGCAGTTCTTC | CASSKGSYEQFF
NA | TRBJ1-1 | TRBV7-2 | once | TGTGCCAGCAGCTCCGGGGGGACGGTCAACACTGAAGCTTTCTTT | CASSSGGTVNTEAFF
NA | TRBJ1-3 | TRBV10-1 | once | TGCGCCAGCAGTGAAGGGTCTGGAAACACCATATATTTT | CASSEGSGNTIYF
NA | TRBJ2-5 | TRBV11-2 | NA | TGTGCCAGCAGCTTAGATCTGGGGGAGACCCAGTACTTC | CASSLDLGETQYF
TRBD2 | TRBJ2-1 | TRBV28 | NA | TGTGCCAGCAGTTTATTAAAAGCGGGGCACAATGAGCAGTTCTTC | CASSLLKAGHNEQFF
NA | TRBJ2-2 | TRBV13 | NA | TGTGCCAGCAGCCGCCCCAGGGGGGCGCTTTTCCTCGGGGAGCTGTTTTTT | CASSRPRGALFLGELFF
NA | TRBJ1-5 | TRBV7-2 | NA | TGTGCCAGCAGCTTGTATAGTCAGCCCCAGCATTTT | CASSLYSQPQHF
NA | TRBJ1-4 | TRBV5-1 | NA | TGCGCCAGCACACCGCGGGGAGGCCAAGCAGAAAAACTGTTTTTT | CASTPRGGQAEKLFF